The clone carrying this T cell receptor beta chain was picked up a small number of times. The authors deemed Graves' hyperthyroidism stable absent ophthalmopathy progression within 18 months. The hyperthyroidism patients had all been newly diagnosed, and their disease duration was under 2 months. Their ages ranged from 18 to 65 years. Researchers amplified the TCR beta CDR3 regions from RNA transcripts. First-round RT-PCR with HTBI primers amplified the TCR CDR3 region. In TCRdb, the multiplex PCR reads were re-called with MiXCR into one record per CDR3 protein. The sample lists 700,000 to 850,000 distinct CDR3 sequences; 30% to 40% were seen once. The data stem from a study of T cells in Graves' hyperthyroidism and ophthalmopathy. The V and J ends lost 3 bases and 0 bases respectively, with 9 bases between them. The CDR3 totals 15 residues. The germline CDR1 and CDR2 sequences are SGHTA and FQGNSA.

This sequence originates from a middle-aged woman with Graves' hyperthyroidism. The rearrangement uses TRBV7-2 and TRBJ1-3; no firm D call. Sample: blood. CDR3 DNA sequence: TGTGCCAGCAGCTTCTTTCCGTCCTCTGGAAACACCATATATTTT. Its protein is CASSFFPSSGNTIYF.